A selection of T cell receptor beta chains follows, all from one sample in a study of blood T cell repertoires in COVID-19. Only in-frame clones appear in the TCRdb table, and some are missing; sequencing was by immunoSEQ multiplex PCR. This table holds almost 95,000 clones, 87% found once. Material: peripheral blood. The receptors come from a woman aged 55-70 years with COVID-19, enrolled during active disease. CDR3s include the opening cysteine and the closing phenylalanine or tryptophan. The D gene is left open where the match is weak. Only part of the rows carry a size: once, few, many, or a class if the clone is expanded.

v_call	clone_size	d_call	j_call	cdr3_aa	cdr3_nt
TRBV7-9	-	TRBD2	TRBJ2-7	CASSSGGGGSYEQYF	TGTGCCAGCAGCTCGGGAGGCGGGGGCTCCTACGAGCAGTACTTC
TRBV3-1/TRBV3-2	-	TRBD2	TRBJ2-7	CASSLGLAGVSYEQYF	TGTGCCAGCAGCCTAGGACTAGCGGGGGTCTCCTACGAGCAGTACTTC
TRBV9	-	-	TRBJ2-2	CASSVFLAANTGELFF	TGTGCCAGCAGCGTATTTCTGGCCGCGAACACCGGGGAGCTGTTTTTT
TRBV2	once	-	TRBJ1-6	CASTPGRGSPLHF	TGTGCCAGCACCCCCGGGAGGGGTTCACCCCTCCACTTT
TRBV7-2	-	TRBD2	TRBJ2-7	CASSLPPVGGGYEQYF	TGTGCCAGCAGCCTACCCCCCGTAGGCGGGGGCTACGAGCAGTACTTC
TRBV4-1	-	TRBD1	TRBJ1-5	CASSQPGRQGGQPQHF	TGCGCCAGCAGCCAACCAGGCCGACAGGGTGGGCAGCCCCAGCATTTT
TRBV7-8	few	TRBD1	TRBJ1-1	CASSLVGQLNTEAFF	TGTGCCAGCAGCTTAGTGGGACAGCTGAACACTGAAGCTTTCTTT
TRBV4-1	-	TRBD2	TRBJ2-1	CASSLASGGSYEQFF	TGCGCCAGCAGCCTCGCTAGCGGGGGGAGCTATGAGCAGTTCTTC
TRBV11-2	-	-	TRBJ1-1	CASSLAWGGDTEAFF	TGTGCCAGCAGCTTAGCTTGGGGGGGGGACACTGAAGCTTTCTTT
TRBV7-7	-	TRBD2	TRBJ2-5	CASSPLAGVQETQYF	TGTGCCAGCAGCCCACTAGCGGGGGTTCAAGAGACCCAGTACTTC
TRBV4-3	-	TRBD2	TRBJ2-3	CASSQGLAGGNSTDTQYF	TGCGCCAGCAGCCAAGGTCTAGCGGGGGGCAATAGCACAGATACGCAGTATTTT
TRBV7-3	-	TRBD2	TRBJ2-1	CASSQRLAGGNEQFF	TGTGCCAGCAGCCAACGACTAGCGGGGGGGAATGAGCAGTTCTTC
TRBV12-3/TRBV12-4	-	TRBD2	TRBJ2-5	CATGGGETQYF	TGTGCCACTGGCGGGGGAGAGACCCAGTACTTC
TRBV18	-	TRBD1	TRBJ1-1	CASSPRQQGATEAFF	TGTGCCAGCTCACCACGTCAACAGGGGGCCACTGAAGCTTTCTTT
TRBV19	-	-	TRBJ1-6	CASRFRDSPLHF	TGTGCCAGTAGATTCAGGGATTCACCCCTCCACTTT
TRBV5-6	-	TRBD1	TRBJ1-4	CASSLTGGWQEKLFF	TGTGCCAGCAGCTTGACAGGGGGCTGGCAAGAAAAACTGTTTTTT
TRBV28	-	TRBD1	TRBJ2-7	CASASAGTGGYEQYF	TGTGCCAGCGCTTCAGCTGGGACAGGGGGCTACGAGCAGTACTTC
TRBV15	-	-	TRBJ1-2	CATSRDTGWDYGYTF	TGTGCCACCAGCAGAGATACAGGGTGGGACTATGGCTACACCTTC
TRBV10-3	-	-	TRBJ2-1	CAISESRQLAYNEQFF	TGTGCCATCAGTGAGTCTAGACAGCTCGCCTACAATGAGCAGTTCTTC
TRBV12-3/TRBV12-4	few	-	TRBJ2-5	CASSLQGQETQYF	TGTGCCAGCAGTTTGCAGGGACAAGAGACCCAGTACTTC
TRBV6-2/TRBV6-3	-	TRBD1	TRBJ1-6	CASSSDRAILSPLHF	TGTGCCAGCAGTTCAGACAGGGCGATCCTTTCACCCCTCCACTTT
TRBV7-9	-	TRBD1	TRBJ1-2	CASSFDRDGYTF	TGTGCCAGCAGCTTCGACAGGGATGGCTACACCTTC